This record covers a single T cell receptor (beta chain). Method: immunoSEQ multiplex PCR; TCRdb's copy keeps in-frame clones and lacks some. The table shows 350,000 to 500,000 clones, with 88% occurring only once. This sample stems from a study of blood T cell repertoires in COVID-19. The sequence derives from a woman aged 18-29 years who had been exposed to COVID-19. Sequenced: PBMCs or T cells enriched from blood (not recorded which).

The CDR3 is CASSYLQGETQYF. In nucleotides, the CDR3 is TGTGCCAGCAGTTACCTACAGGGGGAGACGCAGTACTTC. The rearrangement joins TRBV6-5 to TRBJ2-7, with 8 bases fitting TRBD1. The J segment lost 9 bases and the V segment lost 2 bases, leaving 6 bases of the junction unmatched. This CDR3 region has 13 residues. Looked up from germline, CDR1 is MNHEY and CDR2 is SVGAGI.